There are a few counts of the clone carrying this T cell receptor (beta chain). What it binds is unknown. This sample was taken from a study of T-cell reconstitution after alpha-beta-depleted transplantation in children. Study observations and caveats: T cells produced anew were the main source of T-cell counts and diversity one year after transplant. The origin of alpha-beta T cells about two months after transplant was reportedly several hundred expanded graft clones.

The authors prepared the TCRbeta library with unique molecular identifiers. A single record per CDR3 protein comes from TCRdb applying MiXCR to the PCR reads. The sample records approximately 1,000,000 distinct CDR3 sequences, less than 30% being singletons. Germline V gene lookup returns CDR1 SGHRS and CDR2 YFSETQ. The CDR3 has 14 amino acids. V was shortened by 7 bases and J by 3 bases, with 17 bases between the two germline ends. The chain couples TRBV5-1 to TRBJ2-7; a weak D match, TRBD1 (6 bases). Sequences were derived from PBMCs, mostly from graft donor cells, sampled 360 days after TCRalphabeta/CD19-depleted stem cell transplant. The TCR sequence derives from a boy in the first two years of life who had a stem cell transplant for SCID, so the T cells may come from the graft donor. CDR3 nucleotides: TGCGCCAGCGGGGCGGATCTACAGGGCTACGAGCAGTACTTC. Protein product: CASGADLQGYEQYF.